The subject of this entry is one T cell receptor beta chain. Its antigen remains unknown. These data originate in a study of chemoradiotherapy in HPV16-positive cancers. For the study at large: Candidate HPV-specific T-cell clones and common TCR motifs came from functional assays in two HPV16-positive patients.

Sequencing was performed with immunoSEQ multiplex PCR; in TCRdb, only in-frame clones are kept and a portion is missing. The profile shows roughly 32,000 clones, 89% of them singletons. Repeated repertoire sampling spanned the course of chemoradiotherapy. V was pared by 8 bases and J by 5 bases, with 4 bases of the junction left unmatched. Germline CDR1 reads SGHDN; CDR2 reads FVKESK. This CDR3 region has 14 residues. Whole-study results and caveats: For HPV16-positive patients, expanding HPV-responsive T cells associated with longer recurrence-free survival.

This chain joins TRBV14 and TRBJ1-4, with 11 positions matching TRBD1. The origin of this receptor is a human donor with HPV-associated anogenital cancer. The specimen was blood, collected from a patient who underwent chemoradiotherapy. CDR3 DNA sequence: TGTGCCAGCGGCGGGACAGGGGGGAATGAAAAACTGTTTTTT. It is translated as CASGGTGGNEKLFF.